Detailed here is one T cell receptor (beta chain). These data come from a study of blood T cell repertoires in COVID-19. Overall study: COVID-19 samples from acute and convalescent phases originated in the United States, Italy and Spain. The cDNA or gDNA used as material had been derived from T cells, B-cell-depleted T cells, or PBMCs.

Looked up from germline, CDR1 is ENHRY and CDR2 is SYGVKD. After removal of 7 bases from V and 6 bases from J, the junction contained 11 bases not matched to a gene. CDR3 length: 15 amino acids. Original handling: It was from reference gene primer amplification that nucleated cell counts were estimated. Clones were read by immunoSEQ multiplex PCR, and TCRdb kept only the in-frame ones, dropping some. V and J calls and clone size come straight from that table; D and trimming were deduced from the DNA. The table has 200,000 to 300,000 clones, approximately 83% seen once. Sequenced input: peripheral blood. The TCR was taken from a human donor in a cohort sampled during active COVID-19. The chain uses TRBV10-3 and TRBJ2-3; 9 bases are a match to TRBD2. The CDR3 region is CAITLSGGSGDTQYF. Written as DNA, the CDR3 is TGTGCCATCACCCTTAGCGGGGGCTCCGGGGATACGCAGTATTTT.